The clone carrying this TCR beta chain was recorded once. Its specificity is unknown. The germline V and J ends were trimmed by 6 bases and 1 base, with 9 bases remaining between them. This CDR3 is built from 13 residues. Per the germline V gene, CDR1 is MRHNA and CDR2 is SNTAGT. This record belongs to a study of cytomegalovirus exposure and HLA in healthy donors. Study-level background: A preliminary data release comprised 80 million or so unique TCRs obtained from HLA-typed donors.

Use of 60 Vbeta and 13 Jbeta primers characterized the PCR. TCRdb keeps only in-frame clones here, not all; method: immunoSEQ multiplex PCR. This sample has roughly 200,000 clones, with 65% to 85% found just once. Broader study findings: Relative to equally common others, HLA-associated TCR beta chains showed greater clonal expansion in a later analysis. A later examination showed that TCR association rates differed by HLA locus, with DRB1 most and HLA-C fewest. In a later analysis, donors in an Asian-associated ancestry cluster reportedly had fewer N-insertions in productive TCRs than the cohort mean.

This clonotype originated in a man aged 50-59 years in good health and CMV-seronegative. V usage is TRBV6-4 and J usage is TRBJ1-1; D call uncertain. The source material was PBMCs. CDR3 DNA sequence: TGTGCCAGCAGCGAGGGTTCGAACACTGAAGCTTTCTTT. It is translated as CASSEGSNTEAFF.